These 7 T cell receptor beta chains were all obtained from the same sample, sequenced in a study of OX40 agonist ivuxolimab in advanced cancers. TCRdb's table, derived via immunoSEQ multiplex PCR, lists solely in-frame clones and lacks some. This sample carries 90,000 to 100,000 clones, approximately 90% of them seen once, and the ten largest clones take 0.8% to 1%. The sample consisted of CD4+ or CD8+ T cells sorted from blood, taken in a trial of the OX40 agonist ivuxolimab. All receptors come from an adult with an advanced solid tumor such as melanoma, head and neck, liver or kidney cancer.

The chain couples TRBV7-6 to TRBJ1-4; possible D gene TRBD1, 6 bases. Germline values: CDR1 SGHVS, CDR2 FNYEAQ. The CDR3 spans 13 residues. V lost 3 bases to trimming and J lost 10 bases, with 12 bases between them. In nucleotides, the CDR3 is TGTGCCAGCAGCTTCGGGCAGGGGCGAAAACTGTTTTTT. Its protein is CASSFGQGRKLFF.

The chain is built from TRBV29-1 and TRBJ1-1, with D possibly TRBD1 on 5 matching bases. The CDR3 covers 12 residues. Trimming stripped 3 bases from V and 5 bases from J, with 10 bases between. CDR1 is SQVTM and CDR2 is ANQGSEA in the germline V gene. DNA for the CDR3: TGCAGCGTTGAGGAATGGGGGACTGAAGCTTTCTTT. Protein product: CSVEEWGTEAFF.

Details on this clone: This same CDR3 is encoded by further DNA sequences in the sample. V is TRBV30 and J is TRBJ2-1; a possible D gene is TRBD1 (5 bases). Germline CDR1 GTSNPN, CDR2 SVGIG (reference sequence). The CDR3 runs to 13 residues. Between the trimmed V and J ends, which lost 2 bases and 8 bases, there was a span of 13 bases. The CDR3 reads CAWSWGPDYEQFF. CDR3 DNA sequence: TGTGCCTGGAGTTGGGGCCCTGATTATGAGCAGTTCTTC.

This rearrangement joins TRBV6-5 to TRBJ1-2; maybe TRBD1 (5 bases). Trimming took off 5 bases at V and 2 bases at J, with 15 bases between the two ends. Per the germline V gene, CDR1 is MNHEY and CDR2 is SVGAGI. The CDR3 length is 15 residues. CDR3: CASSPAGTSNYGYTF. The DNA of the CDR3 is TGTGCCAGCAGTCCCGCCGGGACGTCCAACTATGGCTACACCTTC.

V usage is TRBV2 and J usage is TRBJ1-2, with TRBD1 as a possible D gene (6 bases). CDR1 and CDR2 from the germline V gene are SNHLY and FYNNEI. The CDR3 extends over 13 amino acids. Between the trimmed V and J ends, which lost 7 bases and 4 bases, there was a span of 13 bases. The CDR3 DNA reads TGTGCCAGCATGAGGGGGGCAGGCTATGGCTACACCTTC. Translation: CASMRGAGYGYTF.

In this sample, this clone turned up a few times. V usage is TRBV7-9 and J usage is TRBJ1-1; 8 bases map to TRBD1. V lost 5 bases and J lost 5; bases outside the gene matches: 4. CDR1 and CDR2 from the germline V gene are SEHNR and FQNEAQ (reference sequence). The CDR3 runs to 13 residues. This CDR3 is CASSQGAETEAFF. Written as DNA, the CDR3 is TGTGCCAGCAGCCAGGGGGCAGAAACTGAAGCTTTCTTT.

This clone was recorded a few times. V usage is TRBV10-3 and J usage is TRBJ1-2; 11 nucleotides match TRBD1. The J segment lost 4 bases and the V segment lost 2 bases, leaving 3 bases of the junction unmatched. This CDR3 is 15 amino acids long. Germline CDR1 reads ENHRY; CDR2 reads SYGVKD. Written as DNA, the CDR3 is TGTGCCATCAGTGAGGGGGACAGGGGGTCCTATGGCTACACCTTC. Translating gives CAISEGDRGSYGYTF.